The 28 T cell receptor beta chains below were found in one sample sequenced in a study of T cell repertoires in cytomegalovirus infection. TCRdb used MiXCR to reprocess the reads, holding one entry per CDR3 protein. The data contain around 630,000 distinct CDR3 sequences, approximately 25% of them singletons. What was sequenced was CD8+ T cells from PBMCs. The origin of the receptors is a human donor in good health (CMV status not recorded). Some clones in this sample may be carry-over from other donors' samples.

This clonotype was observed many times. Germline and junction disagree at one end, which may indicate a read error. The chain is built from TRBV7-7 and TRBJ2-1, with D possibly matching TRBD2 (5 bases). The CDR3 extends over 15 amino acids. Per the germline V gene, CDR1 is SSHAT and CDR2 is FNYEAQ (reference sequence). This chain's CDR3 is CASSLERTGPNEQFF. The CDR3 bases are TGTGCTAGCAGCTTAGAAAGGACTGGGCCTAATGAGCAGTTCTTC.

Notes on this clonotype: This may be a read error, as it is one base from a much larger clone. The chain employs TRBV7-3 and TRBJ2-3, with D possibly being TRBD2 (5 bases). From germline, CDR1 is SGHTA and CDR2 FQGTGA. The CDR3 consists of 13 residues. CDR3 loop: CASGDPSTNTQYF. The CDR3 coding sequence is TGTGCCAGCGGTGACCCTAGCACAAATACGCAGTATTTT.

The chain employs TRBV5-4 and TRBJ2-2; D might be TRBD2 (6 bases). Germline CDR1 is SGHNT and CDR2 is YYREEE (reference sequence). The CDR3 is 15 residues long. Trimming pared 0 bases from V and 3 bases from J, leaving 9 bases between. CDR3 protein: CASSLVVADTGELFF. The CDR3 coding sequence is TGTGCCAGCAGCTTGGTTGTAGCGGACACCGGGGAGCTGTTTTTT.

This clonotype was seen a handful of times. This rearrangement joins TRBV15 to TRBJ1-4; D unresolved. The V end was cut by 1 base, the J end by 0 bases, with 6 bases between. The CDR3 is made up of 15 amino acids. Germline V gene sequence: CDR1 LNHNV, CDR2 YYDKDF (reference sequence). The DNA of the CDR3 is TGTGCCACCAGCAGAGGAGATGCAACTAATGAAAAACTGTTTTTT. Translated: CATSRGDATNEKLFF.

This clonotype was observed at least ten times. One junction end does not reproduce the germline sequence, and a read error may be involved. The V and J genes are TRBV7-7 and TRBJ2-3; D unresolved. The CDR3 is 13 amino acids. From germline, CDR1 is SSHAT and CDR2 FNYEAQ (reference sequence). This chain's CDR3 is CASSLWTEDTQYF. The CDR3 region has the DNA TGTGCTAGCAGCCTTTGGACGGAAGATACGCAGTATTTT.

As to this clonotype: One base away lies a much larger clone, so this may be a sequencing read error. V gene TRBV7-6 combines with J gene TRBJ2-7, with 9 bases lining up with TRBD2. The CDR3 runs 16 residues. Germline CDR1 is SGHVS and CDR2 is FNYEAQ. The CDR3 region is CVSSLEAAGGSYEQYF. In nucleotides, the CDR3 is TGTGTCAGCAGCTTAGAGGCAGCGGGGGGCTCCTACGAGCAGTACTTC.

V is TRBV2 and J is TRBJ1-1, with 8 bases lining up with TRBD1. The V gene end was trimmed by 6 bases and the J gene end by 1 base; junction bases not matched to a gene: 19. Germline V gives CDR1 SNHLY, CDR2 FYNNEI. The CDR3 length is 19 residues. The CDR3 DNA sequence: TGTGCCAGCAGCCCCATCCTCCCGCGGACAGGGAAGCGGAACACTGAAGCTTTCTTT. Its protein is CASSPILPRTGKRNTEAFF.

This clonotype was seen a handful of times. V is TRBV6-5 and J is TRBJ2-2; TRBD1 matches at 10 bases. This CDR3 spans 17 amino acids. The trim removed 2 bases at V and 5 bases at J, leaving 8 bases unmatched. Germline assignment: CDR1 MNHEY and CDR2 SVGAGI. In nucleotides, the CDR3 is TGTGCCAGCAGTTACGGGGACAGGGGAGCATGGACCGGGGAGCTGTTTTTT. Its translation is CASSYGDRGAWTGELFF.

This clonotype has just a few counts. The rearrangement uses TRBV27 and TRBJ2-1; no firm D call. Trimming cost V 5 bases and J 8 bases, with 10 bases left between them. CDR1 is MNHEY, CDR2 SMNVEV, per germline (reference sequence). The CDR3 is 12 residues long. The CDR3 nucleotides are TGTGCCAGCAGTCTAATAGGTGATGAGCAGTTCTTC. Amino acid sequence: CASSLIGDEQFF.

This clonotype was detected a few times. The gene calls are TRBV7-9 and TRBJ1-4; possibly TRBD1 for D (5 bases). CDR3 length: 15 amino acids. Germline CDR1 SEHNR, CDR2 FQNEAQ (reference sequence). The V gene lost 6 bases and the J gene lost 0 bases, with 11 bases spanning the gap. This chain's CDR3 is CASRDDSSTNEKLFF. CDR3 in DNA: TGTGCCAGCAGGGACGACAGTTCAACTAATGAAAAACTGTTTTTT.

The chain recombines TRBV7-9 with TRBJ2-7, with 8 nucleotides matching TRBD1. The germline V gene encodes CDR1 SEHNR and CDR2 FQNEAQ (reference sequence). This CDR3 is 13 amino acids long. J was trimmed by 3 bases and V by 6 bases; bases with no gene match: 4. CDR3 in amino acids: CASSPGGLYEQYV. The CDR3 DNA is TGTGCCAGCAGTCCAGGGGGCCTCTACGAGCAGTACGTC.

The chain employs TRBV2 and TRBJ1-1; 7 bases match TRBD1. Germline lookup yields CDR1 SNHLY and CDR2 FYNNEI. The V gene end was trimmed by 5 bases and the J gene end by 1 base; junction bases not matched to a gene: 10. There are 16 residues in the CDR3. The CDR3 bases are TGTGCCAGCAGTTGGGACAGCCGAGGGGCGAACACTGAAGCTTTCTTT. It translates to CASSWDSRGANTEAFF. The entire variable domain, with the rest obtained from reference TRBV2 and TRBJ1-1, is as follows: EPEVTQTPSHQVTQMGQEVILRCVPISNHLYFYWYRQILGQKVEFLVSFYNNEISEKSEIFDDQFSVERPDGSNFTLKIRSTKLEDSAMYFCASSWDSRGANTEAFFGQGTRLTVV.

This clonotype was recorded only once. One base away lies a much larger clone, so this may be a sequencing read error. This chain joins TRBV4-1 and TRBJ2-5, with D unresolved. Germline assignment: CDR1 MGHRA and CDR2 YSYEKL. The CDR3 runs to 15 residues. This CDR3 is CTSSPLEEGQETQYF. CDR3 DNA: TGCACCAGCAGCCCTTTAGAGGAAGGCCAAGAGACCCAGTACTTC.

In its sample, this clonotype was seen a few times. The chain joins TRBV6-5 to TRBJ1-2; D is uncertain. CDR1 is MNHEY and CDR2 is SVGAGI in the germline V gene. The CDR3 covers 13 residues. The V end lost 0 bases, the J end lost 5 bases, and 7 bases lay between the germline ends. The CDR3 bases are TGTGCCAGCAGTTACTCGAAGAATTATGGCTACACCTTC. Amino acid sequence: CASSYSKNYGYTF.

The chain recombines TRBV6-4 with TRBJ2-3; D gene unclear. CDR3 length: 13 amino acids. V dropped 3 bases and J dropped 2 bases, with 6 bases sitting between them. Per germline, CDR1 MRHNA and CDR2 SNTAGT. The CDR3 is CASSDGYTDTQYF. The CDR3 bases are TGTGCCAGCAGTGATGGGTACACAGATACGCAGTATTTT.

The chain couples TRBV7-9 to TRBJ2-1, with 8 bases matching TRBD1. The germline gives CDR1 SEHNR, CDR2 FQNEAQ (reference sequence). The J segment lost 2 bases and the V segment lost 3 bases, leaving 6 bases of the junction unmatched. CDR3 size: 16 residues. The CDR3 reads CASSFFTGGAYNEQFF. The CDR3 DNA sequence: TGTGCCAGCAGCTTTTTCACAGGGGGTGCCTACAATGAGCAGTTCTTC.

For this clonotype: With a much larger clone just one base away, this may be a read error. The chain combines TRBV15 with TRBJ2-3; the D is unclear. The CDR3 runs to 11 residues. CDR1 is LNHNV, CDR2 YYDKDF, per germline (reference sequence). Trimming pared 0 bases from V and 7 bases from J, leaving 2 bases between. CDR3 residues: CATSRDHTQYF. The CDR3 DNA reads as TGTGCCACCAGCAGAGACCATACGCAGTATTTT. Looking up the rest from reference TRBV15 and TRBJ2-3 gives the full variable domain: DAMVIQNPRYQVTQFGKPVTLSCSQTLNHNVMYWYQQKSSQAPKLLFHYYDKDFNNEADTPDNFQSRRPNTSFCFLDIRSPGLGDTAMYLCATSRDHTQYFGPGTRLTVL.

The CDR3 loop is CASSGNLAGEVETQYF. Written as DNA, the CDR3 is TGTGCCAGCAGCGGCAACCTAGCGGGGGAAGTAGAGACCCAGTACTTC. This chain uses TRBV7-9 with TRBJ2-5; TRBD2 matches at 10 bases. The length of the CDR3 is 16 residues. The germline V gene encodes CDR1 SEHNR and CDR2 FQNEAQ (reference sequence). The V and J ends lost 5 bases and 4 bases, in that order; junction bases with no gene match: 10. The variable domain in full, with the rest retrieved from reference TRBV7-9 and TRBJ2-5, is DTGVSQNPRHKITKRGQNVTFRCDPISEHNRLYWYRQTLGQGPEFLTYFQNEAQLEKSRLLSDRFSAERPKGSFSTLEIQRTEQGDSAMYLCASSGNLAGEVETQYFGPGTRLLVL.

This clonotype was counted at least ten times. The chain links TRBV7-2 to TRBJ2-5; TRBD1 matches at 8 bases. Per germline, CDR1 SGHTA and CDR2 FQGNSA. This CDR3 is 17 amino acids long. With V trimmed by 1 base and J by 1 base, 8 bases remained unmatched. Here the CDR3 DNA reads TGTGCCAGCAGCTTAGATTCCCGGACAGGGCGCCAAGAGACCCAGTACTTC. It specifies CASSLDSRTGRQETQYF.

The sample holds one count of this clonotype. The junction departs from the called germline gene at one end, perhaps through a read error. The chain combines TRBV12-3 or TRBV12-4 with TRBJ1-5, with D maybe TRBD1 (5 bases). The CDR3 spans 14 residues. CDR3 region: CVSSFWQGEQPQHF. The CDR3 nucleotides read TGTGTCAGCAGTTTTTGGCAGGGTGAGCAGCCCCAGCATTTT.

This clonotype has a count of ten or more. J is TRBJ1-6 and V is TRBV7-6; D remains ambiguous. V was shortened by 2 bases and J by 3 bases, with 14 bases between the two germline ends. CDR3 length equals 17 residues. Germline-derived CDR1 and CDR2 are SGHVS and FNYEAQ. CDR3 in amino acids: CASSLSSRFGYNSPLHF. CDR3 nucleotides: TGTGCCAGCAGCTTAAGTAGTCGGTTCGGCTATAATTCACCCCTCCACTTT.

This chain joins TRBV6-8 and TRBJ1-3; no clear D. Germline V gene data show CDR1 as MNHGY and CDR2 as SAAAGT. The CDR3 runs 13 residues. Trimming stripped 5 bases from V and 2 bases from J, with 7 bases between. CDR3 loop: CASSAIAGNTIYF. In DNA, the CDR3 is TGTGCCAGCAGTGCGATCGCTGGAAACACCATATATTTT.

V is TRBV7-9 and J is TRBJ2-7, with D uncertain. V was clipped by 3 bases and J by 0 bases, with 9 bases between them. There are 14 residues in the CDR3. Germline V lookup: CDR1 SEHNR, CDR2 FQNEAQ (reference sequence). CDR3 in amino acids: CASSLPGPSYEQYF. The CDR3 region has the DNA TGTGCCAGCAGCTTGCCCGGACCCTCCTACGAGCAGTACTTC.

This clonotype has a count of ten or more. The CDR3 spells CASSLSSLKDSPERLYNEQFF. Written as DNA, the CDR3 is TGTGCCAGCAGCTTAAGTTCCTTAAAGGACAGTCCAGAAAGACTCTACAATGAGCAGTTCTTC. The V and J genes are TRBV7-3 and TRBJ2-1, with D possibly TRBD1 on 6 matching bases. V was shortened by 1 base and J by 3 bases, with 28 bases between the two germline ends. This CDR3 is 21 amino acids long. The germline CDR1 and CDR2 sequences are SGHTA and FQGTGA.

V gene TRBV2 combines with J gene TRBJ2-7, with 7 bases matching TRBD1. Germline V CDR1 and CDR2: SNHLY, FYNNEI. This CDR3 has 14 residues. V gave up 6 bases and J gave up 6 bases; unmatched junction bases: 11. The CDR3 reads CASSPGQRVSEQYF. The CDR3 DNA reads as TGTGCCAGCAGCCCGGGACAGAGGGTTTCCGAGCAGTACTTC.

There are many counts of this clonotype. The J gene is TRBJ2-2, the V gene TRBV7-9; D is unresolved. The CDR3 is 13 amino acids. CDR1 SEHNR and CDR2 FQNEAQ come from the germline V gene (reference sequence). Trimming removed 3 bases at V and 4 bases at J, with 6 bases between. CDR3 bases: TGTGCCAGCAGCTTCGGAATCACCGGGGAGCTGTTTTTT. The encoded protein is CASSFGITGELFF.

The sample holds a few counts of this clonotype. The rearrangement links TRBV28 to TRBJ1-1; D ambiguous. Germline V gives CDR1 MDHEN, CDR2 SYDVKM. The germline V and J ends were trimmed by 7 bases and 1 base, with 19 bases remaining between them. This CDR3 has 16 amino acids. The CDR3 is CASKSMGGRANTEAFF. CDR3 sequence (DNA): TGTGCCAGCAAATCCATGGGTGGGAGGGCGAACACTGAAGCTTTCTTT. Combining the CDR3 with reference TRBV28 and TRBJ1-1 gives the whole variable domain DVKVTQSSRYLVKRTGEKVFLECVQDMDHENMFWYRQDPGLGLRLIYFSYDVKMKEKGDIPEGYSVSREKKERFSLILESASTNQTSMYLCASKSMGGRANTEAFFGQGTRLTVV.

The chain carries TRBV28 and TRBJ2-1; D tentatively reads TRBD1 or TRBD2 (6 bases each). CDR1 is MDHEN and CDR2 is SYDVKM in the germline V gene. There are 16 residues in the CDR3. Trimming took off 7 bases at V and 6 bases at J, with 22 bases between the two ends. CDR3 residues: CASTTSRGLRGNEQFF. The CDR3 nucleotides are TGTGCCAGCACCACCTCAAGGGGGTTGCGGGGCAATGAGCAGTTCTTC. The full variable domain, with the rest looked up from reference TRBV28 and TRBJ2-1, is DVKVTQSSRYLVKRTGEKVFLECVQDMDHENMFWYRQDPGLGLRLIYFSYDVKMKEKGDIPEGYSVSREKKERFSLILESASTNQTSMYLCASTTSRGLRGNEQFFGPGTRLTVL.